This T cell receptor beta chain was observed in a study of T-cell reconstitution after alpha-beta-depleted transplantation in children. Overall study findings and caveats: About two months after transplant, alpha-beta T cells reportedly came from several hundred expanded graft clones. Fresh T-cell production supplied most of the T-cell counts and diversity seen one year after transplant. After transplant, high TCRbeta diversity at day 60 in some patients arose from surviving recipient T cells and thymic progenitors.

Concerning this clonotype itself: The target antigen is unknown.

V lost 4 bases to trimming and J lost 2 bases, with 12 bases between them. Germline V gene sequence: CDR1 SQVTM, CDR2 ANQGSEA. This CDR3 contains 14 residues. Preparation of the TCRbeta library involved a method that used unique molecular identifiers. TCRdb re-called the PCR reads through MiXCR, storing one row per CDR3 protein. The profile covers a few hundred thousand distinct CDR3 sequences, with 25% to 30% appearing a single time and about a third taken by the ten largest. The chain employs TRBV29-1 and TRBJ2-1; D might be TRBD2 (6 bases). This TCR was recovered from a boy in the first two years of life with Wiskott-Aldrich syndrome, due to receive a stem cell transplant. This sample comprised PBMCs, obtained before TCRalphabeta/CD19-depleted stem cell transplant. The CDR3 nucleotides are TGCAGCGTTGTAGGCGGGATCCCCTACAATGAGCAGTTCTTC. Its protein is CSVVGGIPYNEQFF.